This T cell receptor (beta chain) was identified during a study of intratumoral heterogeneity in liver cancer. Study as a whole: Patients were mostly male, median age about 63 years.

Sequencing used immunoSEQ multiplex PCR; TCRdb keeps in-frame clones, though not all of them. Here the sample spans just over 20,000 clones, approximately 70% being singletons. All patients had early-stage hepatocellular carcinoma and were untreated before surgical resection. Samples came from areas without visible necrosis or hemorrhage. The CDR3 spans 14 residues. Notes on the study in general: A noted limitation was under-sampling of tumor-infiltrating lymphocytes.

Notes on this clone: Antigen: not known.

This specimen consisted of tumor-adjacent normal tissue, obtained before any cancer treatment. The receptor comes from a woman in her sixties or seventies with hepatocellular carcinoma. The chain has TRBV12-2 and TRBJ1-4; the table's D call, TRBD1, was not checked against the DNA. TRBV12-2 is a documented pseudogene. The CDR3 region has the DNA TGTGCAAGTCGCATCGGACAGGGAAGGGAAAAACTGTTTTTT. It encodes CASRIGQGREKLFF.